This T cell receptor beta chain was recovered during a study of Ad26.COV2.S vaccination and SARS-CoV-2 variants. Turning to the study itself: Donor allocation was to the COV1001 Ad26.COV2.S trial arm.

Treatment specified: some 19 received Ad26.COV2.S at low or high dose, single or two shots; 5 received placebo; per-sample allocation not given. The study sampled participants on day 63 after the first vaccine or placebo injection. Repertoires were generated with immunoSEQ multiplex PCR, while TCRdb's copy carries only in-frame clones and drops some. The sample has about 350,000 clones, roughly 90% seen once. Sequenced material: peripheral blood, taken in a trial of Ad26.COV2.S vaccine versus placebo. The clonotype comes from a person aged 18-60 years who received the Ad26.COV2.S COVID-19 vaccine or a placebo.

The CDR3 loop is CASSEALWGGHNEQFF. The CDR3 DNA is TGTGCCAGCAGTGAAGCGCTTTGGGGAGGGCACAATGAGCAGTTCTTC. The J gene is TRBJ2-1, the V gene TRBV6-1; 7 positions match TRBD2. In germline, CDR1 is MNHNS, CDR2 SASEGT. The CDR3 is 16 amino acids. The V gene end was trimmed by 0 bases and the J gene end by 5 bases; junction bases not matched to a gene: 7.